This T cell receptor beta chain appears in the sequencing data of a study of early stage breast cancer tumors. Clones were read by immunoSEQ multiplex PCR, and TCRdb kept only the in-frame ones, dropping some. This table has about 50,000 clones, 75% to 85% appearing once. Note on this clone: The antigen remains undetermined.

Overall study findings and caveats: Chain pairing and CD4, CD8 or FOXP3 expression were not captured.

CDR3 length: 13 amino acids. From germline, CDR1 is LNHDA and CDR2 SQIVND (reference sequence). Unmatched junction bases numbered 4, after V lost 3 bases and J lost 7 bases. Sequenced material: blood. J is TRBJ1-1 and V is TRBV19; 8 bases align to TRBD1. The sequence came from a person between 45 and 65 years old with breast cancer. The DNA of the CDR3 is TGTGCCAGTAGTATCCCGACAGGGGTTGAAGCTTTCTTT. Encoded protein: CASSIPTGVEAFF.